This paragraph reports one TCR beta chain. The entry originates in a study of OX40 agonist ivuxolimab in advanced cancers. This CDR3 comprises 13 residues. Trimming cost V 6 bases and J 4 bases, with 12 bases left between them. CDR1 and CDR2 from the germline V gene are SNHLY and FYNNEI. Blood specimens came from baseline, cycle 4 day 1, and cycle 7 day 1. Generated by immunoSEQ multiplex PCR, the TCRdb table keeps only in-frame clones and is missing some. The sample has 50,000 to 65,000 clones, about 81% seen once; the top ten hold 0.95% to 1.1%. The clonotype was recovered from an adult with an advanced solid tumor such as melanoma, head and neck, liver or kidney cancer. This sample comprised CD4+ or CD8+ T cells sorted from blood, obtained in a trial of the OX40 agonist ivuxolimab. The V call is TRBV2, the J call TRBJ1-1; no clear D. CDR3 bases: TGTGCCAGCAGCCTAAGTGGCCCCACTGAAGCTTTCTTT. It specifies CASSLSGPTEAFF. Based on the CDR3 plus reference TRBV2 and TRBJ1-1, the full variable domain is EPEVTQTPSHQVTQMGQEVILRCVPISNHLYFYWYRQILGQKVEFLVSFYNNEISEKSEIFDDQFSVERPDGSNFTLKIRSTKLEDSAMYFCASSLSGPTEAFFGQGTRLTVV.